The 32 T cell receptor beta chains in this list originate from one sample, sequenced in a study of cytomegalovirus exposure and HLA in healthy donors. The data were produced by immunoSEQ multiplex PCR, yet TCRdb's version contains in-frame clones alone and is incomplete. The sample has 120,000 to 150,000 clones; approximately 91% are singletons. The specimen sequenced was PBMCs. The receptors here all came from a man aged 18-30 years in good health and CMV-seronegative.

The chain has TRBV7-3 and TRBJ2-7; D gene ambiguous. Per the germline V gene, CDR1 is SGHTA and CDR2 is FQGTGA. Trimming removed 5 bases at V and 1 base at J, with 12 bases between. The CDR3 sequence is 14 residues long. Written as DNA, the CDR3 is TGTGCCAGCAGCCTCCGGGTGAGGTCCTACGAGCAGTACTTC. Its translation is CASSLRVRSYEQYF.

V is TRBV10-3 and J is TRBJ2-2, with 13 bases aligning to TRBD2. Trimming cost V 0 bases and J 2 bases; bases outside gene matches: 9. The germline CDR1 and CDR2 sequences are ENHRY and SYGVKD. The CDR3 runs 20 residues. DNA of the CDR3: TGTGCCATCAGTGAGTCAAAGGTTAGGACTAGCGGGAGAAACACCGGGGAGCTGTTTTTT. Translated: CAISESKVRTSGRNTGELFF.

This chain uses TRBV29-1 with TRBJ1-1; D is uncertain. The V gene's germline CDR1 is SQVTM and CDR2 ANQGSEA. This CDR3 has 13 residues. V was clipped by 4 bases and J by 4 bases, with 13 bases between them. The CDR3 region has the DNA TGCAGCGTTGGAGGTCGTTTAACCACTGAAGCTTTCTTT. As protein: CSVGGRLTTEAFF.

V usage is TRBV7-2 and J usage is TRBJ2-1, with 8 bases identical to TRBD1. This CDR3 has 14 residues. J gave up 13 bases and V 5 bases, and 13 bases lay outside the gene matches. Germline V gene lookup returns CDR1 SGHTA and CDR2 FQGNSA. The CDR3 sequence is CASSPGGAGTSQFF. Written as DNA, the CDR3 is TGTGCCAGCAGCCCAGGGGGCGCCGGGACTTCTCAGTTCTTC.

The V and J genes are TRBV9 and TRBJ2-1, with 7 positions matching TRBD2. CDR1 and CDR2 from the germline V gene are SGDLS and YYNGEE. V lost 0 bases and J lost 6; bases outside the gene matches: 15. This CDR3 is 18 amino acids long. The CDR3 region has the DNA TGTGCCAGCAGCGTAGTAGCTAGCGGCGTAAATCTTGCCAATGAGCAGTTCTTC. This gives the protein CASSVVASGVNLANEQFF. Together with reference TRBV9 and TRBJ2-1, the CDR3 gives the full variable domain: DSGVTQTPKHLITATGQRVTLRCSPRSGDLSVYWYQQSLDQGLQFLIQYYNGEERAKGNILERFSAQQFPDLHSELNLSSLELGDSALYFCASSVVASGVNLANEQFFGPGTRLTVL.

J is TRBJ1-6 and V is TRBV14; D call uncertain. Per the germline V gene, CDR1 is SGHDN and CDR2 is FVKESK. The CDR3 has 16 residues. Trimming took off 4 bases at V and 0 bases at J, with 10 bases between the two ends. The CDR3 bases are TGTGCCAGCAGCCGGACGGGAGGCTCCTATAATTCACCCCTCCACTTT. It yields the protein CASSRTGGSYNSPLHF.

The chain uses TRBV10-1 and TRBJ2-7, with 12 bases lining up with TRBD2. Germline values: CDR1 WNHNN, CDR2 SYGVQD (reference sequence). Trimming took 7 bases from V and 6 from J; bases not matched to a gene: 16. The CDR3 covers 17 residues. In DNA, the CDR3 is TGCGCCAGCACCGCGGGGCTAGCGGGAGGGCCGGTAGTCGAGCAGTACGTC. Encoded protein: CASTAGLAGGPVVEQYV.

This chain connects TRBV30 to TRBJ2-4, with 9 bases aligning to TRBD2. V lost 1 base, J lost 6 bases, and 10 bases stayed unmatched. Per the germline V gene, CDR1 is GTSNPN and CDR2 is SVGIG (reference sequence). CDR3 length: 16 amino acids. The CDR3: CAWSGTAGGPVNIQYF. CDR3 bases: TGTGCCTGGAGTGGAACGGCGGGGGGGCCGGTAAACATTCAGTACTTC. Full variable domain (outside the CDR3, taken from reference TRBV30 and TRBJ2-4): SQTIHQWPATLVQPVGSPLSLECTVEGTSNPNLYWYRQAAGRGLQLLFYSVGIGQISSEVPQNLSASRPQDRQFILSSKKLLLSDSGFYLCAWSGTAGGPVNIQYFGAGTRLSVL.

The chain links TRBV7-2 to TRBJ2-2; D is uncertain. The CDR3 runs to 17 residues. The V gene's germline CDR1 is SGHTA and CDR2 FQGNSA. V lost 7 bases and J 1 base, leaving 19 bases between the germline ends. CDR3 in amino acids: CASNFSPIRGNTGELFF. The CDR3, as DNA: TGTGCCAGCAATTTTTCCCCTATTCGAGGGAACACCGGGGAGCTGTTTTTT.

J is TRBJ2-5 and V is TRBV27; 11 nucleotides line up with TRBD2. CDR1 MNHEY and CDR2 SMNVEV come from the germline V gene (reference sequence). The ends lost 2 bases at V and 2 bases at J; junction bases unmatched: 4. The CDR3 length is 16 residues. The CDR3 region has the DNA TGTGCCAGCAGTTTAGGGACTAGCGGTTTGCAAGAGACCCAGTACTTC. It encodes CASSLGTSGLQETQYF.

This chain uses TRBV19 with TRBJ2-1; D unclear. This CDR3 region has 13 residues. Germline V gene lookup returns CDR1 LNHDA and CDR2 SQIVND (reference sequence). V dropped 3 bases and J dropped 4 bases, with 7 bases sitting between them. The CDR3 DNA reads as TGTGCCAGTAGTATTCGTCCGTACAATGAGCAGTTCTTC. Translation: CASSIRPYNEQFF.

The chain carries TRBV9 and TRBJ1-2; D uncertain. The CDR3 has 13 amino acids. Trimming took 0 bases from V and 6 from J, leaving 9 bases between them. The V gene's germline CDR1 is SGDLS and CDR2 YYNGEE. CDR3 coding DNA: TGTGCCAGCAGCGTAGTGGGGAGTGATGGCTACACCTTC. It translates to CASSVVGSDGYTF.

The chain employs TRBV5-1 and TRBJ2-5, with 12 bases lining up with TRBD2. Per germline, CDR1 SGHRS and CDR2 YFSETQ. J gave up 2 bases and V 3 bases, and 2 bases lay outside the gene matches. The CDR3 is made up of 15 amino acids. The CDR3 bases are TGCGCCAGCAGCTCCGGACTAGCGGGACAAGAGACCCAGTACTTC. It codes for CASSSGLAGQETQYF.

This chain uses TRBV6-7 with TRBJ1-5; 7 positions match TRBD1. TRBV6-7 is an ORF, with its function uncertain. This CDR3 spans 24 amino acids. Trimming cost V 0 bases and J 6 bases; bases outside gene matches: 32. CDR3 DNA: TGTGCCAGCAGTTACTCACTCTGGAGGCATAAAAGAGGGACAGCAGAACAGATCAGTCAGCCCCAGCATTTT. Its protein product is CASSYSLWRHKRGTAEQISQPQHF.

The rearrangement uses TRBV21-1 and TRBJ2-7; the DNA was not compared with TRBD2, the D call given in the table. TRBV21-1 is termed a pseudogene. The CDR3 extends over 14 amino acids. This chain's CDR3 is CASSKAARGGEQYF. CDR3 DNA: TGTGCCAGCAGCAAAGCGGCGAGGGGGGGCGAGCAGTACTTC.

The V gene is TRBV5-1, the J gene TRBJ2-7; D is perhaps TRBD1 (5 bases). From germline, CDR1 is SGHRS and CDR2 YFSETQ. V lost 0 bases, J lost 2 bases, and 18 bases lay in between. The CDR3 has 17 amino acids. The DNA for the CDR3 is TGCGCCAGCAGCTTGGAACCCCTCCAGGGATTGACCTACGAGCAGTACTTC. Translation gives CASSLEPLQGLTYEQYF.

In its sample, this clone was seen a few times. J is TRBJ2-2 and V is TRBV10-1; no clear D gene. CDR3 length: 13 residues. V was pared by 1 base and J by 3 bases, with 3 bases between. The germline gives CDR1 WNHNN, CDR2 SYGVQD (reference sequence). The CDR3 DNA reads as TGCGCCAGCAGTGAGTTCGACACCGGGGAGCTGTTTTTT. Its translation: CASSEFDTGELFF.

The gene calls are TRBV6-1 and TRBJ2-1; 9 positions match TRBD2. The CDR3 runs to 14 residues. J was trimmed by 4 bases and V by 5 bases; bases with no gene match: 3. CDR1 and CDR2 (germline): MNHNS, SASEGT. CDR3 region: CASSRTSAYNEQFF. The CDR3, as DNA: TGTGCCAGCAGTAGGACTAGCGCATACAATGAGCAGTTCTTC.

In regard to this clone: The same CDR3 can be traced to other DNA sequences in this sample. The J gene is TRBJ1-2, the V gene TRBV6-5; 10 bases are a match to TRBD1. Trimming cost V 0 bases and J 4 bases; bases outside gene matches: 2. Per germline, CDR1 MNHEY and CDR2 SVGAGI. The CDR3 has 15 residues. The CDR3 sequence: CASSYSTGGGYGYTF. The CDR3 DNA is TGTGCCAGCAGTTACTCGACAGGGGGCGGCTATGGCTACACCTTC.

There are a few counts of this clone. V gene TRBV9 combines with J gene TRBJ1-2; 11 bases map to TRBD1. CDR3 length: 15 residues. Germline V CDR1 and CDR2: SGDLS, YYNGEE. The V segment lost 4 bases and the J segment 7 bases; nucleotides outside the gene matches: 9. The CDR3 sequence: CASSPRTGGISGYTF. The CDR3 DNA is TGTGCCAGCAGCCCACGGACAGGGGGCATCAGTGGCTACACCTTC. The complete variable domain, with remaining parts taken from reference TRBV9 and TRBJ1-2, reads DSGVTQTPKHLITATGQRVTLRCSPRSGDLSVYWYQQSLDQGLQFLIQYYNGEERAKGNILERFSAQQFPDLHSELNLSSLELGDSALYFCASSPRTGGISGYTFGSGTRLTVV.

The chain has TRBV7-9 and TRBJ2-7; D may be TRBD2 (5 bases). This CDR3 is 13 amino acids long. Germline-derived CDR1 and CDR2 are SEHNR and FQNEAQ (reference sequence). V gave up 4 bases and J gave up 3 bases, with 10 bases separating them. This CDR3 is CASSSGGYYEQYV. DNA for the CDR3: TGTGCCAGCAGCTCCGGAGGCTACTACGAGCAGTACGTC.

The genes are TRBV7-8 and TRBJ1-1; 8 bases fit TRBD1. V was pared by 1 base and J by 1 base, with 5 bases of the junction left unmatched. The germline V gene has CDR1 SGHVS and CDR2 FQNEAQ. CDR3 length: 16 amino acids. CDR3 region: CASSLGQGAGNTEAFF. The CDR3 region has the DNA TGTGCCAGCAGCTTAGGCCAGGGGGCAGGGAACACTGAAGCTTTCTTT.

The rearrangement joins TRBV6-1 to TRBJ2-7; 7 positions agree with TRBD1. J gave up 3 bases and V 0 bases, and 2 bases lay outside the gene matches. The CDR3 totals 14 residues. The germline V gene has CDR1 MNHNS and CDR2 SASEGT. CDR3 region: CASSEAGTDYEQYV. CDR3 nucleotide sequence: TGTGCCAGCAGTGAAGCAGGGACAGACTACGAGCAGTACGTC.

This clone has only one observation. The V and J genes are TRBV7-2 and TRBJ2-6, with 8 bases aligning to TRBD2. The germline V gene encodes CDR1 SGHTA and CDR2 FQGNSA. The CDR3 is made up of 19 amino acids. The trim removed 1 base at V and 4 bases at J, leaving 12 bases unmatched. The CDR3: CASSLGGVAGISGANVLTF. Here the CDR3 DNA reads TGTGCCAGCAGCTTAGGAGGGGTAGCGGGAATAAGCGGGGCCAACGTCCTGACTTTC. The full variable domain, rest sourced from reference TRBV7-2 and TRBJ2-6, is GAGVSQSPSNKVTEKGKDVELRCDPISGHTALYWYRQSLGQGLEFLIYFQGNSAPDKSGLPSDRFSAERTGGSVSTLTIQRTQQEDSAVYLCASSLGGVAGISGANVLTFGAGSRLTVL.

The chain carries TRBV11-3 and TRBJ2-5; 12 nucleotides line up with TRBD2. This CDR3 comprises 18 residues. CDR1 and CDR2 (germline): SGHNT, YENEEA. The V and J ends lost 1 base and 5 bases, in that order; junction bases with no gene match: 11. CDR3 protein: CASSLVGRLAGVSETQYF. The CDR3 region has the DNA TGTGCCAGCAGCTTAGTTGGGCGACTAGCGGGAGTTTCTGAGACCCAGTACTTC.

The chain links TRBV5-4 to TRBJ1-2; D may be TRBD1 (5 bases). The CDR3 consists of 15 residues. V was clipped by 2 bases and J by 7 bases, with 18 bases between them. CDR1 is SGHNT and CDR2 is YYREEE in the germline V gene (reference sequence). DNA for the CDR3: TGTGCCAGCAGCTTCGGACAAGGGCAGGGTGGTGGCTACACCTTC. Translated: CASSFGQGQGGGYTF.

This clone is a singleton in its sample. The chain combines TRBV7-2 with TRBJ2-3; weak D call: TRBD2 (6 bases). Deletions cut 5 bases from V and 0 bases from J, with 21 bases between. Germline-derived CDR1 and CDR2 are SGHTA and FQGNSA. The CDR3 sequence is 18 residues long. The DNA of the CDR3 is TGTGCCAGCAGCCCACTCCTTACTAGCAAACCTAGCACAGATACGCAGTATTTT. Amino acids: CASSPLLTSKPSTDTQYF.

The V gene is TRBV30, the J gene TRBJ1-5; D possibly corresponds to TRBD1 (5 bases). The CDR3 consists of 13 residues. V dropped 5 bases and J dropped 2 bases, with 10 bases sitting between them. Germline loops: CDR1 GTSNPN, CDR2 SVGIG (reference sequence). CDR3 in amino acids: CAWQGSGNQPQHF. CDR3 nucleotides: TGTGCCTGGCAGGGATCGGGCAATCAGCCCCAGCATTTT.

V usage is TRBV4-3 and J usage is TRBJ1-2; D is ambiguous. CDR3 length equals 16 residues. V shed 0 bases and J shed 5 bases, with 16 bases lying between them. Germline CDR1 and CDR2: LGHNA and YSLEER. The chain's CDR3 is CASSQDPQLGRYGYTF. The CDR3 nucleotides are TGCGCCAGCAGCCAAGATCCTCAGTTGGGGAGGTATGGCTACACCTTC.

The V and J genes are TRBV2 and TRBJ2-3, with TRBD2 identical over 10 bases. Germline assignment: CDR1 SNHLY and CDR2 FYNNEI. V dropped 6 bases and J dropped 4; count of bases not matched to a gene: 7. This CDR3 contains 15 residues. The CDR3 loop reads CASRVSSGSADTQYF. The DNA for the CDR3 is TGTGCCAGCAGGGTTTCTAGCGGGAGTGCAGATACGCAGTATTTT.

V gene TRBV15 combines with J gene TRBJ1-3, with unresolved D. Germline V gives CDR1 LNHNV, CDR2 YYDKDF (reference sequence). The ends were cut back, 1 base at V and 2 bases at J, with 6 bases in the middle. This CDR3 region has 14 residues. The CDR3 reads CATSRAGPGNTIYF. CDR3 sequence (DNA): TGTGCCACCAGCAGAGCGGGTCCTGGAAACACCATATATTTT. The variable domain in full, with the rest retrieved from reference TRBV15 and TRBJ1-3, is DAMVIQNPRYQVTQFGKPVTLSCSQTLNHNVMYWYQQKSSQAPKLLFHYYDKDFNNEADTPDNFQSRRPNTSFCFLDIRSPGLGDTAMYLCATSRAGPGNTIYFGEGSWLTVV.

The V call is TRBV2, the J call TRBJ2-2; D might be TRBD1 (6 bases). The CDR3 is made up of 14 amino acids. Germline V gene sequence: CDR1 SNHLY, CDR2 FYNNEI. V lost 6 bases, J lost 6 bases, and 14 bases lay in between. The CDR3 DNA reads as TGTGCCAGCAGAACCCAGGGGTACGCCGGGGAGCTGTTTTTT. Its protein is CASRTQGYAGELFF.